Below are 26 T cell receptor beta chains sequenced from a single sample in a study of blood T cell repertoires in COVID-19. Produced via immunoSEQ multiplex PCR; TCRdb's table is partial and in-frame only. The data show roughly 250,000 clones, 82% seen once. The sequenced material came from peripheral blood. These receptors originate from a woman aged 55-69 years with active or convalescent COVID-19.

The V call is TRBV20-1, the J call TRBJ2-7; D is possibly TRBD1 (5 bases). Germline loops: CDR1 DFQATT, CDR2 SNEGSKA (reference sequence). The length of the CDR3 is 14 residues. V lost 3 bases and J 4 bases, leaving 16 bases between the germline ends. The chain's CDR3 is CSASPPRGGYEQYF. The CDR3 DNA reads TGCAGTGCTAGTCCCCCTAGGGGTGGGTACGAGCAGTACTTC.

This clone occurred a few times. This chain uses TRBV4-1 with TRBJ2-1; 12 nucleotides match TRBD2. Germline CDR1 reads MGHRA; CDR2 reads YSYEKL. J lost 5 bases, V lost 4 bases, and 3 bases had no gene match. This CDR3 has 15 amino acids. The CDR3 bases are TGCGCCAGCAGCCCCCTAGCGGGGGGGAACAATGAGCAGTTCTTC. Protein sequence: CASSPLAGGNNEQFF.

This chain joins TRBV5-1 and TRBJ2-5; D remains unclear. The length of the CDR3 is 12 residues. Germline loops: CDR1 SGHRS, CDR2 YFSETQ. V lost 4 bases, J lost 5 bases, and 9 bases lay in between. As DNA, the CDR3 is TGCGCCAGCAGCCACCCCCAGGAGACCCAGTACTTC. This translates into CASSHPQETQYF.

The V call is TRBV12-3 or TRBV12-4, the J call TRBJ1-5, with a weak D call TRBD1 (5 bases). V lost 3 bases, J lost 5 bases, and 8 bases lay in between. The CDR3 runs 13 residues. The CDR3 sequence: CASSFGGDQPQHF. The CDR3 DNA sequence: TGTGCCAGCAGTTTCGGGGGGGATCAGCCCCAGCATTTT.

About this clone: The sample carries other DNA sequences with the same CDR3. The rearrangement joins TRBV9 to TRBJ1-2; the match to TRBD1 covers 9 bases. The ends lost 5 bases at V and 2 bases at J; junction bases unmatched: 4. This CDR3 region has 14 residues. CDR1 and CDR2 from the germline V gene are SGDLS and YYNGEE. The CDR3 region is CASSPGQGNYGYTF. For the CDR3, the DNA is TGTGCCAGCAGTCCGGGACAGGGAAACTATGGCTACACCTTC.

As DNA, the CDR3 is TGCGCCAGCTCCCTAGACCGTACGCAGTATTTT. This sequence encodes CASSLDRTQYF. The chain joins TRBV10-2 to TRBJ2-3; D call uncertain. Germline CDR1 reads WSHSY; CDR2 reads SAAADI. Trimming cost V 8 bases and J 8 bases, with 11 bases left between them. The CDR3 runs to 11 residues.

A single count supports this clone. Here the CDR3 reads CASSPLGGRVQETQYF. CDR3 coding DNA: TGTGCCAGCAGCCCCCTGGGTGGCAGGGTGCAAGAGACCCAGTACTTC. The V and J genes are TRBV14 and TRBJ2-5, with D possibly TRBD1 on 5 matching bases. Germline values: CDR1 SGHDN, CDR2 FVKESK. V was clipped by 4 bases and J by 2 bases, with 17 bases between them. The CDR3 sequence is 16 residues long.

This chain connects TRBV9 to TRBJ2-7, with 8 bases fitting TRBD2. The CDR3 is 21 residues long. V dropped 0 bases and J dropped 6; count of bases not matched to a gene: 26. Germline V gene data show CDR1 as SGDLS and CDR2 as YYNGEE. In DNA, the CDR3 is TGTGCCAGCAGCGTAGCAGAGTCTTCCTCGGGGGGGAGGGGACCTCAGGGCGAGCAGTACTTC. It codes for CASSVAESSSGGRGPQGEQYF.

DNA for the CDR3: TGTGCCAGCAGCTTAGGGACGGGGTTTGAGGGCTACACCTTC. Its translation: CASSLGTGFEGYTF. The chain combines TRBV7-9 with TRBJ1-2; no clear D gene. V was pared by 1 base and J by 8 bases, with 14 bases between. Looked up from germline, CDR1 is SEHNR and CDR2 is FQNEAQ (reference sequence). The CDR3 sequence is 14 residues long.

This clone was recorded a few times. The chain couples TRBV6-5 to TRBJ1-2, with D uncertain. Trimming removed 8 bases at V and 0 bases at J, with 7 bases between. The CDR3 consists of 12 residues. CDR1 and CDR2 from the germline V gene are MNHEY and SVGAGI. CDR3: CASADSNYGYTF. DNA for the CDR3: TGTGCCAGCGCCGACTCTAACTATGGCTACACCTTC.

This clone has only one observation. The chain couples TRBV6-5 to TRBJ2-1, with 11 bases matching TRBD2. With V trimmed by 8 bases and J by 6 bases, 6 bases remained unmatched. Per germline, CDR1 MNHEY and CDR2 SVGAGI. The CDR3 covers 14 residues. CDR3 in amino acids: CASGSGGAVNEQFF. CDR3 sequence (DNA): TGTGCCAGCGGTAGCGGGGGGGCCGTCAATGAGCAGTTCTTC.

The chain uses TRBV21-1 and TRBJ1-6. TRBV21-1 is noted as a pseudogene. This CDR3 contains 16 residues. Here the CDR3 DNA reads TGTGCCAGCAGAAACGGAAGGAGCTCCTATAATTCACCCCTCCACTTT. As protein: CASRNGRSSYNSPLHF.

V usage is TRBV3-1 (or the pseudogene TRBV3-2) and J usage is TRBJ2-5; TRBD2 might be the D (6 bases). V lost 1 base, J lost 3 bases, and 9 bases lay in between. The CDR3 length is 14 residues. From germline, CDR1 is LGHDT and CDR2 YNNKEL (reference sequence). The chain's CDR3 is CASSQASAEETQYF. Here the CDR3 DNA reads TGTGCCAGCAGCCAAGCTAGCGCCGAAGAGACCCAGTACTTC.

The chain combines TRBV16 with TRBJ2-7; no firm D call. CDR3 length equals 13 residues. V dropped 0 bases and J dropped 3 bases, with 6 bases sitting between them. From germline, CDR1 is KGHSY and CDR2 FQNENV. The CDR3 reads CASSQSAVYEQYF. Here the CDR3 DNA reads TGTGCCAGCAGCCAATCGGCAGTCTACGAGCAGTACTTC. The variable domain in full, completed from reference TRBV16 and TRBJ2-7, reads GEEVAQTPKHLVRGEGQKAKLYCAPIKGHSYVFWYQQVLKNEFKFLISFQNENVFDETGMPKERFSAKCLPNSPCSLEIQATKLEDSAVYFCASSQSAVYEQYFGPGTRLTVT.

This clone was counted a single time. The V call is TRBV25-1, the J call TRBJ1-4, with a possible D match to TRBD1 (5 bases). With 4 bases removed from V and 7 bases from J, the gap between germline ends came to 16 bases. Germline V gene sequence: CDR1 MGHDK, CDR2 SYGVNS. This CDR3 is built from 15 residues. The CDR3 loop reads CASSVAGVASEKLFF. DNA for the CDR3: TGTGCCAGCAGTGTCGCGGGGGTCGCGAGTGAAAAACTGTTTTTT.

The V and J genes are TRBV5-1 and TRBJ1-2; TRBD1 matches 11 bases. CDR3 length: 14 residues. The germline gives CDR1 SGHRS, CDR2 YFSETQ. The ends lost 4 bases at V and 8 bases at J; junction bases unmatched: 7. CDR3 protein: CASSDGQGASGYTF. The CDR3 DNA reads as TGCGCCAGCAGCGACGGACAGGGGGCGAGCGGCTACACCTTC.

The chain employs TRBV5-6 and TRBJ2-3; TRBD2 agrees at 9 bases. The V and J ends lost 6 bases and 5 bases, in that order; junction bases with no gene match: 16. The CDR3 spans 17 residues. CDR1 is SGHDT and CDR2 is YYEEEE in the germline V gene. The CDR3 here is CASTMGYGGGAKDTQYF. CDR3 bases: TGTGCCAGCACCATGGGTTATGGCGGGGGGGCCAAAGATACGCAGTATTTT.

The rearrangement joins TRBV6-5 to TRBJ2-2, with D uncertain. V dropped 2 bases and J dropped 0 bases, with 7 bases sitting between them. Germline CDR1 reads MNHEY; CDR2 reads SVGAGI. There are 15 residues in the CDR3. Here the CDR3 DNA reads TGTGCCAGCAGTTACGGTCCAGCGAACACCGGGGAGCTGTTTTTT. Protein: CASSYGPANTGELFF.

The gene calls are TRBV27 and TRBJ2-1, with TRBD2 matching 12 bases. V was pared by 2 bases and J by 8 bases, with 7 bases of the junction left unmatched. The germline CDR1 and CDR2 sequences are MNHEY and SMNVEV (reference sequence). The CDR3 runs to 16 residues. Written as DNA, the CDR3 is TGTGCCAGCAGTTTAGGTTCTAGCGGGGGGGCCCATGAGCAGTTCTTC. Its protein is CASSLGSSGGAHEQFF.

This chain links TRBV3-1 (or the pseudogene TRBV3-2) with TRBJ1-1; possibly TRBD1 for D (6 bases). Germline assignment: CDR1 LGHDT and CDR2 YNNKEL (reference sequence). Trimming shortened V by 6 bases and J by 7 bases, and 12 bases separated the two germline ends. The CDR3 is made up of 12 amino acids. The CDR3 coding sequence is TGTGCCAGCAGTAGGACAGATAATGAAGCTTTCTTT. Encoded protein: CASSRTDNEAFF.

This chain links TRBV7-2 with TRBJ2-5, with 8 positions matching TRBD2. Germline V gives CDR1 SGHTA, CDR2 FQGNSA. The CDR3 totals 14 residues. Trimming at V came to 3 bases and at J to 5 bases, leaving 5 bases not matched to a gene. The DNA of the CDR3 is TGTGCCAGCAGCTTCGGCGGGGGGAGGGAGACCCAGTACTTC. Translating gives CASSFGGGRETQYF.

The chain combines TRBV7-9 with TRBJ1-3; unclear D gene. The V end was cut by 1 base, the J end by 0 bases, with 10 bases between. Germline CDR1 SEHNR, CDR2 FQNEAQ (reference sequence). This CDR3 comprises 16 residues. The CDR3 DNA reads as TGTGCCAGCAGCTTAGGAGCGACGGCCTCTGGAAACACCATATATTTT. This codes for CASSLGATASGNTIYF.

The rearrangement joins TRBV5-1 to TRBJ2-6; unclear D gene. The V gene lost 0 bases and the J gene lost 1 base, with 8 bases spanning the gap. Germline V gene data show CDR1 as SGHRS and CDR2 as YFSETQ. The CDR3 has 16 residues. CDR3 protein: CASSLAPVSGANVLTF. In DNA, the CDR3 is TGCGCCAGCAGCTTGGCCCCGGTTTCTGGGGCCAACGTCCTGACTTTC.

The chain couples TRBV19 to TRBJ1-2; tentative D call: TRBD1 (6 bases). Germline lookup yields CDR1 LNHDA and CDR2 SQIVND (reference sequence). Trimming shortened V by 5 bases and J by 2 bases, and 15 bases separated the two germline ends. CDR3 length equals 15 residues. In DNA form, the CDR3 reads TGTGCCAGTAGTTACTCGGGGAGGGGGAACTATGGCTACACCTTC. It specifies CASSYSGRGNYGYTF.

As concerns this clone: Distinct nucleotide sequences in the sample also encode this CDR3. The V gene is TRBV18, the J gene TRBJ2-7; 8 bases are shared with TRBD1. Germline values: CDR1 KGHSH, CDR2 LQKENI. With V trimmed by 5 bases and J by 2 bases, 5 bases remained unmatched. This CDR3 spans 14 amino acids. CDR3 in DNA: TGTGCCAGCTCATCCGGGACAGGTACCTACGAGCAGTACTTC. Its protein is CASSSGTGTYEQYF.

J is TRBJ1-1 and V is TRBV29-1; TRBD1 might be the D (5 bases). With 7 bases removed from V and 2 bases from J, the gap between germline ends came to 14 bases. Per germline, CDR1 SQVTM and CDR2 ANQGSEA. The CDR3 spans 13 residues. CDR3 residues: CSALDTPNTEAFF. CDR3 nucleotide sequence: TGCAGCGCTCTGGACACACCAAACACTGAAGCTTTCTTT.